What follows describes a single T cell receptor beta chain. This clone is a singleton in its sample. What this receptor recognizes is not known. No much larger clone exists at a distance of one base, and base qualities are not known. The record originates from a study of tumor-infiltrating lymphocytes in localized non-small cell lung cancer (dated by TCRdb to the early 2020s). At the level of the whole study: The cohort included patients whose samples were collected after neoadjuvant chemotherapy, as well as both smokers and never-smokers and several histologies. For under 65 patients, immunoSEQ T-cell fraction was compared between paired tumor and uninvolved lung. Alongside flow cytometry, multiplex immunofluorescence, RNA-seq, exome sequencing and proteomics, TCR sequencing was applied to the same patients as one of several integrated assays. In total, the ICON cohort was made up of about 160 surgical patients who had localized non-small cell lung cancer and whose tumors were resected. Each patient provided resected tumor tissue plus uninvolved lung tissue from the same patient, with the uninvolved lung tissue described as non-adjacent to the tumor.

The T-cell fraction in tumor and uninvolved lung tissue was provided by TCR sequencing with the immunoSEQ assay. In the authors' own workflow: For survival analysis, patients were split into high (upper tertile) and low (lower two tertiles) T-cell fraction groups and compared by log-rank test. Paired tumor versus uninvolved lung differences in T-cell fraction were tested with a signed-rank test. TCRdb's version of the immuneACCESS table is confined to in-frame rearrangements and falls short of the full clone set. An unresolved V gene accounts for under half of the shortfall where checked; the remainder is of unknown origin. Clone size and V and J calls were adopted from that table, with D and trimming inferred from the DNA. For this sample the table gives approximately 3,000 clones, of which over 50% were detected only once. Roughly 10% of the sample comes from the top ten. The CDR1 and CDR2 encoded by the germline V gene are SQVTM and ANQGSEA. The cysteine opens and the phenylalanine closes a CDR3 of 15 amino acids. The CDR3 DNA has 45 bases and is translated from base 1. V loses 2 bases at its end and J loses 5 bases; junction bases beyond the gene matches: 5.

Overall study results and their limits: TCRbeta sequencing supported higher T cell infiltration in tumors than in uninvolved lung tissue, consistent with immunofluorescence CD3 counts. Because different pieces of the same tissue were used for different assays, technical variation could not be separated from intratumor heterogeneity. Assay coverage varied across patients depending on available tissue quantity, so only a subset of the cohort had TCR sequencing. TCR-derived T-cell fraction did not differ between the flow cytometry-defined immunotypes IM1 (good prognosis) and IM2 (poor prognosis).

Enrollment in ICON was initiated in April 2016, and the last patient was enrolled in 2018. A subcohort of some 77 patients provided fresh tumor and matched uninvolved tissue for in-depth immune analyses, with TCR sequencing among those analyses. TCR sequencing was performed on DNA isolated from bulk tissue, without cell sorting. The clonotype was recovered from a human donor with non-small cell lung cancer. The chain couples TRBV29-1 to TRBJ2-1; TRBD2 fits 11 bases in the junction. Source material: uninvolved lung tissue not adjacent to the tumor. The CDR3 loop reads CSVERSSGRNNEQFF. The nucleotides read TGCAGCGTTGAAAGGTCTAGCGGGAGGAACAATGAGCAGTTCTTC.